This is a list of T cell receptor beta chains from one sample in a study of TIL therapy for anti-PD-1-resistant metastatic lung cancer. Sequenced by immunoSEQ multiplex PCR; TCRdb stores in-frame clones only, minus some. This sample yields some 18,000 clones, of which approximately 83% are seen a single time; 2% to 2.5% belongs to the top ten. The sample here was blood, taken at baseline. These receptors came from a person aged 25-85 years with non-small cell lung cancer. Both conserved end residues are trimmed from each CDR3. Fields, in order: CDR3 protein, D gene, V gene. D genes are given only for firm matches.

ASSSGQMNTEAF - TRBV28
ASSPTGGRTEAF TRBD1 TRBV28
ASSPPGRIYKETQY TRBD2 TRBV28
SVGRGEAF - TRBV29-1
ASSLALAGAGDTQY TRBD2 TRBV11-2
ASSVTANSPLH - TRBV9
ASGKLSDEQF - TRBV9
ASRSGTAHNEQF - TRBV27
ASSVGTDHLTEAF - TRBV18
ASSFRLAGVETQY TRBD2 TRBV28
SALRSPLH - TRBV20-1
AISLGGTSTDTQY - TRBV10-3
ASSHPHSPLH - TRBV6-1
ASSSNRGTTSTDTQY TRBD1 TRBV5-1
ASSLVSGQGRNTIY TRBD1 TRBV5-5
AWSVVEGQGFWQPQH TRBD1 TRBV30
SYGPSRDTQY - TRBV29-1
ASSLQAGGNTEAF - TRBV11-1
ASSLTGTKKNTGELF TRBD2 TRBV7-3
AWSRALAGGRQPQH TRBD1 TRBV30
ASASGLSSTDTQY TRBD2 TRBV6-4
ASSLQRGELF - TRBV13
ASSSGGLERTDTQY TRBD2 TRBV28
ASRLAGGGEQY TRBD2 TRBV27
ASSPRGTKFLGEQF - TRBV7-9
AGSNSGSHGRNEQF TRBD2 TRBV14
ASSLGTGFHDGELF TRBD1 TRBV5-1
ASSFPGLAGYEQY TRBD2 TRBV28
ASSFSPRGLAGDNEQF TRBD2 TRBV5-1
ASATRGETQY - TRBV19
ASRAGANVLT - TRBV6-6
ASSLAGTGGHEQY TRBD1 TRBV5-6
ASSSRAGNTIY - TRBV9
SATYRNTQY - TRBV20-1
ASSPGGGPDTQY TRBD2 TRBV4-1